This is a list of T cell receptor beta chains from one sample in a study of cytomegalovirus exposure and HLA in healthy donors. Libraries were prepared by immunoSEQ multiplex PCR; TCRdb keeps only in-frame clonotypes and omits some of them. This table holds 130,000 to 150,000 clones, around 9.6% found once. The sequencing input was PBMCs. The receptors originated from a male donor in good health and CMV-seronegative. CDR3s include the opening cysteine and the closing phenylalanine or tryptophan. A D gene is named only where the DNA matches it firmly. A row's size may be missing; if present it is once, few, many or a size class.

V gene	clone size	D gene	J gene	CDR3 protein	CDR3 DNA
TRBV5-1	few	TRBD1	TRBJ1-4	CASSLASQGAGEKLFF	TGCGCCAGCAGCTTGGCGTCGCAGGGGGCAGGTGAAAAACTGTTTTTT
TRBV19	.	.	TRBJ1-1	CASSRAGARAEAFF	TGTGCCAGTAGTAGGGCAGGGGCGCGTGCTGAAGCTTTCTTT
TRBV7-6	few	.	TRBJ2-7	CASSLARVRPTYEQYF	TGTGCCAGCAGCTTAGCGCGGGTACGGCCAACCTACGAGCAGTACTTC
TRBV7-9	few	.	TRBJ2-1	CASSLVLRGEQFF	TGTGCCAGCAGCTTAGTTCTTAGAGGTGAGCAGTTCTTC
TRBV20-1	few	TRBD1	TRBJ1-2	CSVGTAYGYTF	TGCAGTGTCGGGACAGCCTATGGCTACACCTTC
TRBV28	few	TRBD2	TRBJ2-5	CASSSARLASETQYF	TGTGCCAGCAGTTCGGCCCGACTAGCGTCGGAGACCCAGTACTTC
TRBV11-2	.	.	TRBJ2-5	CASRDLQETQYF	TGTGCCAGCCGCGACTTACAAGAGACCCAGTACTTC
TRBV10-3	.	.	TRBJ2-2	CAISLTETNTGELFF	TGTGCCATCAGCCTGACAGAGACGAACACCGGGGAGCTGTTTTTT
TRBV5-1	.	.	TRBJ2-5	CASSPGLLGETQYF	TGCGCCAGCAGCCCAGGCCTACTGGGAGAGACCCAGTACTTC
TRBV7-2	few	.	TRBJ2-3	CASSLGLADTQYF	TGTGCCAGCAGCTTAGGGCTAGCCGATACGCAGTATTTT
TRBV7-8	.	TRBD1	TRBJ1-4	CASSSKGGQGGEKLFF	TGTGCCAGCAGCTCCAAAGGGGGACAGGGTGGAGAAAAACTGTTTTTT
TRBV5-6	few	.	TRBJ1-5	CASSFNNQPQHF	TGTGCCAGCAGCTTCAATAATCAGCCCCAGCATTTT